A selection of T cell receptor beta chains follows, all from one sample in a study of T-cell reconstitution after alpha-beta-depleted transplantation in children. TCRdb recomputed calls from the PCR reads with MiXCR, one row per CDR3 protein. Here the sample spans approximately 250,000 distinct CDR3 sequences, roughly 23% being singletons. The specimen comprised PBMCs, sampled before TCRalphabeta/CD19-depleted stem cell transplant. Receptor source: a girl aged 2-9 years with Fanconi anemia, due to receive a stem cell transplant. Each CDR3 is given with its conserved first and last residue. A D gene is named only where the DNA matches it firmly. Clone sizes are given selectively: once, few, many, or a class where the clone is expanded.

cdr3_nt cdr3_aa cdr3_length v_call clone_size j_call d_call
TGTGCCAGCAGTTTGGGAGGGGGCTACGAGCAGTACTTC CASSLGGGYEQYF 13 TRBV12-3/TRBV12-4 many TRBJ2-7 NA
TGTGCCAGCAGTGACTCGGGGGCGGACGAGCAGTTCTTC CASSDSGADEQFF 13 TRBV6-4 few TRBJ2-1 NA
TGCAGTGCGCGACCCGGGACTACCGATACCTACAATGAGCAGTTCTTC CSARPGTTDTYNEQFF 16 TRBV20-1 few TRBJ2-1 TRBD2
TGTGCCAGCCGTCGCCCCCCCTCCTACAATGAGCAGTTCTTC CASRRPPSYNEQFF 14 TRBV6-2/TRBV6-3 NA TRBJ2-1 NA
TGCGCCAGCAGCGGAGACCCCCGGAATGGCGAGCAGTACTTC CASSGDPRNGEQYF 14 TRBV5-1 NA TRBJ2-7 NA
TGCAGCGTTGAAGGGGGGACTAGGGGTGAAAAACTGTTTTTT CSVEGGTRGEKLFF 14 TRBV29-1 many TRBJ1-4 NA
TGTGCCACCAGCAGAGGTCCCCGGGACAGGTCTGGGCCAGATACGCAGTATTTT CATSRGPRDRSGPDTQYF 18 TRBV15 NA TRBJ2-3 TRBD1
TGCAGTGCTAGTGGACTAGCGGCCTCTGACTACGGCACAGATACGCAGTATTTT CSASGLAASDYGTDTQYF 18 TRBV20-1 many TRBJ2-3 TRBD2
TGTGCCAGCAGCAAAGGAAGGGGACAGTCCCTTCTCTCCTACGAGCAGTACTTC CASSKGRGQSLLSYEQYF 18 TRBV21-1 many TRBJ2-7 NA
TGCGCCAGCAGCTTGGTTCCTACCATGAACACTGAAGCTTTCTTT CASSLVPTMNTEAFF 15 TRBV5-1 NA TRBJ1-1 NA
TGTGCCAGCAGTAGGTCCAGGGCTTACGAGCAGTACTTC CASSRSRAYEQYF 13 TRBV12-3/TRBV12-4 many TRBJ2-7 NA
TGTGCCATCCCCGACACTCAATCCCCCTATGGCTACACCTTC CAIPDTQSPYGYTF 14 TRBV10-3 many TRBJ1-2 NA
TGTGCCAGCAGCACGTCGGGTCTAGTGAGCTCCTACAATGAGCAGTTCTTC CASSTSGLVSSYNEQFF 17 TRBV5-6 few TRBJ2-1 NA
TGCAGTGCTAGAGATCGGGCAGGTGGACAGCCCCAGCATTTT CSARDRAGGQPQHF 14 TRBV20-1 many TRBJ1-5 NA
TGTGCCAGCAGCTTAAAGGGAATAGCGGACAACACCGGGGAGCTGTTTTTT CASSLKGIADNTGELFF 17 TRBV7-2 many TRBJ2-2 NA
TGTGCCACCAGCAGACAGAGGGAATTACAAAACATTCAGTACTTC CATSRQRELQNIQYF 15 TRBV15 few TRBJ2-4 NA
TGTGCCAGCAGCGTGGGCTCTGGAAACACCATATATTTT CASSVGSGNTIYF 13 TRBV9 many TRBJ1-3 NA
TGCAGTGCTAGAGGGCTAGCGGGAGTTGGAACGCAGTATTTT CSARGLAGVGTQYF 14 TRBV20-1 many TRBJ2-3 TRBD2
TGTGCCAGCAGCTTAGGGACTCTCGGGATTGTGGCAGATACGCAGTATTTT CASSLGTLGIVADTQYF 17 TRBV11-3 NA TRBJ2-3 NA
TGCAGCGTTTTTGCGCGATCGATGAAGGGAAGGTACAATGAGCAGTTCTTC CSVFARSMKGRYNEQFF 17 TRBV29-1 NA TRBJ2-1 NA
TGTGCCAGCAGCCCCGGGACAGGGAAAAACATTCAGTACTTC CASSPGTGKNIQYF 14 TRBV7-9 NA TRBJ2-4 TRBD1
TGCGCCAGCAGCCAAGGGATAAATGGCAATGAGCAGTTCTTC CASSQGINGNEQFF 14 TRBV4-1 few TRBJ2-1 NA
TGTGCCAGCAGTGACCTGTACCAAGAGACCCAGTACTTC CASSDLYQETQYF 13 TRBV6-4 few TRBJ2-5 NA
TGCAGCGTTGAAGAACGACCACATACGCAGTATTTT CSVEERPHTQYF 12 TRBV29-1 many TRBJ2-3 NA
TGTGCCAGCAGCAAAGTAACCGGGGAAGAGACCCAGTACTTC CASSKVTGEETQYF 14 TRBV21-1 many TRBJ2-5 NA
TGCAGCGTTGTGGTAGCGGGGCACCAAGAGACCCAGTACTTC CSVVVAGHQETQYF 14 TRBV29-1 many TRBJ2-5 TRBD2
TGTGCCAGCAGCCTAGGACGGGGCGCGTCTTCCTCCTACGAGCAGTACTTC CASSLGRGASSSYEQYF 17 TRBV7-9 NA TRBJ2-7 NA
TGCAGTGCTAGCTTACTAGCGGGGGGAAGGTACAATGAGCAGTTCTTC CSASLLAGGRYNEQFF 16 TRBV20-1 many TRBJ2-1 TRBD2
TGCGCCAGCAGCATGGGACAGGATGGAAACACCATATATTTT CASSMGQDGNTIYF 14 TRBV5-1 many TRBJ1-3 TRBD1
TGCAGTGCTAGTAGTACGCGGGGACTAGCGGCACGAGAGACCCAGTACTTC CSASSTRGLAARETQYF 17 TRBV20-1 NA TRBJ2-5 TRBD2
TGTGCCACCAGCGAGGACAGCTTTCCCGTTACTTACTCCTACGAGCAGTACTTC CATSEDSFPVTYSYEQYF 18 TRBV15 few TRBJ2-7 NA
TGCAGTGCCAGCGGGACTCCTAGCACAGATACGCAGTATTTT CSASGTPSTDTQYF 14 TRBV20-1 NA TRBJ2-3 TRBD2
TGTGCCAGCAGTTGGGACGGGCCCTACGAGCAGTACTTC CASSWDGPYEQYF 13 TRBV12-3/TRBV12-4 many TRBJ2-7 NA
TGTGCCAGCATCGGGACTAGCGGGCGTTTTGGGAATGAGCAGTTCTTC CASIGTSGRFGNEQFF 16 TRBV21-1 NA TRBJ2-1 NA
TGCGCCAGCAGCCACGGACAGGACTCCTACAATGAGCAGTTCTTC CASSHGQDSYNEQFF 15 TRBV4-1 many TRBJ2-1 TRBD1
TGTGCCAGCAGCCCTAGGGAGGGAGGCGAGCAGTACTTC CASSPREGGEQYF 13 TRBV12-3/TRBV12-4 many TRBJ2-7 TRBD2
TGCAGTGCTACGGACTTACCTAATGAAAAACTGTTTTTT CSATDLPNEKLFF 13 TRBV20-1 NA TRBJ1-4 NA
TGTGCCAGCAGTTTCTCCAGGGCCGACTATGGCTACACCTTC CASSFSRADYGYTF 14 TRBV12-3/TRBV12-4 many TRBJ1-2 NA
TGCAGTTCCCAGGGAAGGAGCACAGATACGCAGTATTTT CSSQGRSTDTQYF 13 TRBV20-1 many TRBJ2-3 NA
TGCAGCGTTGGGACCACGGGCTCTGGGGCCAACGTCCTGACTTTC CSVGTTGSGANVLTF 15 TRBV29-1 medium-sized TRBJ2-6 NA
TGCGCCAGCAGCTTCAAGACGGGGAACACCGGGGAGCTGTTTTTT CASSFKTGNTGELFF 15 TRBV5-1 NA TRBJ2-2 NA